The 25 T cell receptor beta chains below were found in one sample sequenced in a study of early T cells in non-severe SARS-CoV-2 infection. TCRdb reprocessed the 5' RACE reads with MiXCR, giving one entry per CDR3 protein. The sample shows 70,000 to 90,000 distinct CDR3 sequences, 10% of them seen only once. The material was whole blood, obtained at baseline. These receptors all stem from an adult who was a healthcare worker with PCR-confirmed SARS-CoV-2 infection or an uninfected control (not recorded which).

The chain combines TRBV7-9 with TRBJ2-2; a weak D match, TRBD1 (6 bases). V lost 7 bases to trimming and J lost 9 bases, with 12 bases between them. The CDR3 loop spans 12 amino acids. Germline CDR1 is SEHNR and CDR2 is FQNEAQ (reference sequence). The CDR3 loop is CASTLGHRELFF. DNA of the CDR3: TGTGCCAGCACGTTGGGACACCGGGAGCTGTTTTTT.

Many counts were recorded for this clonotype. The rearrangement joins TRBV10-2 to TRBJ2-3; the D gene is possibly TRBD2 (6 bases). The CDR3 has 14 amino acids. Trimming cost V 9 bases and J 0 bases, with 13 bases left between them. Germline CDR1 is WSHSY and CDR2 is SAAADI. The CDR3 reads CASGRRGSTDTQYF. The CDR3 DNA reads TGCGCCAGTGGTCGGCGGGGCAGCACAGATACGCAGTATTTT.

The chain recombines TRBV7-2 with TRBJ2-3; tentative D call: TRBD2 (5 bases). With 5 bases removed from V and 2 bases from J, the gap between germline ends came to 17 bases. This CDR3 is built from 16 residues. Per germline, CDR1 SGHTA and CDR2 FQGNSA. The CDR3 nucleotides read TGTGCCAGCAGCCAACGGACGGCGGGCTACACAGATACGCAGTATTTT. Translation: CASSQRTAGYTDTQYF.

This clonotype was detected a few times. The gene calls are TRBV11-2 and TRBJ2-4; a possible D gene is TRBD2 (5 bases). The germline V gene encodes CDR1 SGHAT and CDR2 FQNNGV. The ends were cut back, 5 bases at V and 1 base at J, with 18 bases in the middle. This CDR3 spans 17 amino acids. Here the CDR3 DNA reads TGTGCCAGCAGCCCGTGGGCAGAGGGAAGGGCCAAAAACATTCAGTACTTC. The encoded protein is CASSPWAEGRAKNIQYF.

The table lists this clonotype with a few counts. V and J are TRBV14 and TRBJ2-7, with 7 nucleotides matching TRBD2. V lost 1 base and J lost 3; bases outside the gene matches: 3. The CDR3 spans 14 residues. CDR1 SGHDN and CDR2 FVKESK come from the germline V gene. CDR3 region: CASSQGAGIYEQYF. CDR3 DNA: TGTGCCAGCAGCCAAGGAGCGGGAATCTACGAGCAGTACTTC.

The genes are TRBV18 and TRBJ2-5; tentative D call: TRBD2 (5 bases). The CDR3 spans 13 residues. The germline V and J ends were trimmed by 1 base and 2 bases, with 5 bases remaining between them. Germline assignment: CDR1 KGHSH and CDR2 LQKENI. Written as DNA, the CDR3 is TGTGCCAGCTCACCACGGACTCAAGAGACCCAGTACTTC. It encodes CASSPRTQETQYF.

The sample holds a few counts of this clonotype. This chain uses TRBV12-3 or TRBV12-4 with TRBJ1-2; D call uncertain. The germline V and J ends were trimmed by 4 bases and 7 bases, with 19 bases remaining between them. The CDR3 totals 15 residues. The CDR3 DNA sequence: TGTGCCAGCAGTTCTTTGGGCAGCCCGGAGGGTGGCTACACCTTC. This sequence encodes CASSSLGSPEGGYTF.

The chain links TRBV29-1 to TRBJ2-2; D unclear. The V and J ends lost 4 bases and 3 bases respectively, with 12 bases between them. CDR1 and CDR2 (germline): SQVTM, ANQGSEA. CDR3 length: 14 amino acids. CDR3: CSVAVRGDTGELFF. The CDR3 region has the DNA TGCAGCGTTGCGGTCCGTGGTGACACCGGGGAGCTGTTTTTT.

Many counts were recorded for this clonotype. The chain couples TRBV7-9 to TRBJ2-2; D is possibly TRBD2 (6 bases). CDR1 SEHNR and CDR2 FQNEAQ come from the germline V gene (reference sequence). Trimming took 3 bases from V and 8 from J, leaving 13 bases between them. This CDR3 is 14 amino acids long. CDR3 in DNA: TGTGCCAGCAGCTTTTCGGGAGTAAGAGGGGAGCTGTTTTTT. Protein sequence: CASSFSGVRGELFF.

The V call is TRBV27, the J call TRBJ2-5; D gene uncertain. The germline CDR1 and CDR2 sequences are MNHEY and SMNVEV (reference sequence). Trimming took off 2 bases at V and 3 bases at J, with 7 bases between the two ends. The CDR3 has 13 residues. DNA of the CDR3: TGTGCCAGCAGTTTACTCGGAGAAGAGACCCAGTACTTC. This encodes CASSLLGEETQYF.

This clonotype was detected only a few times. CDR3 loop: CASSLVVSTGELFF. DNA for the CDR3: TGCGCCAGCAGCTTGGTAGTTTCCACCGGGGAGCTGTTTTTT. The chain links TRBV5-1 to TRBJ2-2; D is ambiguous. This CDR3 has 14 amino acids. V lost 0 bases and J lost 4, with 7 bases in between. Germline V gene lookup returns CDR1 SGHRS and CDR2 YFSETQ.

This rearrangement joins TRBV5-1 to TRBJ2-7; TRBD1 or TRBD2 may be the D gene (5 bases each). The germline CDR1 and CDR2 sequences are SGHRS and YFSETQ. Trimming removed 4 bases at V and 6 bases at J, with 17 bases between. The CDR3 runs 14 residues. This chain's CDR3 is CASSHGDPMTEQYF. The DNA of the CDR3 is TGCGCCAGCAGCCACGGGGACCCAATGACCGAGCAGTACTTC. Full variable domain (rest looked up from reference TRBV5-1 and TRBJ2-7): KAGVTQTPRYLIKTRGQQVTLSCSPISGHRSVSWYQQTPGQGLQFLFEYFSETQRNKGNFPGRFSGRQFSNSRSEMNVSTLELGDSALYLCASSHGDPMTEQYFGPGTRLTVT.

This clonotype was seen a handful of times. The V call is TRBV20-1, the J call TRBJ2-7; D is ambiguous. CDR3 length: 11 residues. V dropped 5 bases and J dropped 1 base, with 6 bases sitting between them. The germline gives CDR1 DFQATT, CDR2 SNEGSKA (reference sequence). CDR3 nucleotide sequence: TGCAGTGCTTCCCCGTCCTACGAGCAGTACTTC. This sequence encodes CSASPSYEQYF.

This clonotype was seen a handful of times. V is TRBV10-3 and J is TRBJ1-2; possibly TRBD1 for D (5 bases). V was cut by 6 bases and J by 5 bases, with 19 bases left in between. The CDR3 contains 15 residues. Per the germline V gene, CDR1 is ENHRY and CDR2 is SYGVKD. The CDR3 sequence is CAISREDMGSYGYTF. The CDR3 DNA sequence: TGTGCCATCAGCCGAGAGGACATGGGAAGTTATGGCTACACCTTC.

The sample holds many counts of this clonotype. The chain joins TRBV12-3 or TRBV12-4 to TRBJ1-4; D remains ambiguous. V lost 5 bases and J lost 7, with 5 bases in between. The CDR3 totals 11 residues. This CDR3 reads CASSAGEKLFF. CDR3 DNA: TGTGCCAGCAGTGCCGGTGAAAAACTGTTTTTT.

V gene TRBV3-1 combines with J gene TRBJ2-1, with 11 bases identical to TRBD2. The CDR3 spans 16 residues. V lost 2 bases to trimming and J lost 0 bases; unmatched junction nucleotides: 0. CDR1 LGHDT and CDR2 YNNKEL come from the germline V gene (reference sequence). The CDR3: CASSQTSGSSYNEQFF. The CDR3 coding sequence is TGTGCCAGCAGCCAAACTAGCGGGAGCTCCTACAATGAGCAGTTCTTC.

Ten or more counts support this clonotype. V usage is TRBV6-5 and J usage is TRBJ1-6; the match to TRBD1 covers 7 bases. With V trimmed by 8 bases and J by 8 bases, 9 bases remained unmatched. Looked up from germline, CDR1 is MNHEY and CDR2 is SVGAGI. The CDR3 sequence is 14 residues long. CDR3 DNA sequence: TGTGCCAGCTCGGACAGGTGGATGGATTCACCCCTCCACTTT. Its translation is CASSDRWMDSPLHF.

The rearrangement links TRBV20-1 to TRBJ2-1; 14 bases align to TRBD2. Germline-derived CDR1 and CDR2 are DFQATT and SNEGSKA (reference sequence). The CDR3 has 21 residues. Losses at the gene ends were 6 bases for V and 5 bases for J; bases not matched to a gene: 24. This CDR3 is CSAPLDRMTSGRASPDNEQFF. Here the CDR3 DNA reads TGCAGTGCCCCCTTGGACCGCATGACTAGCGGGAGGGCCAGTCCCGACAATGAGCAGTTCTTC.

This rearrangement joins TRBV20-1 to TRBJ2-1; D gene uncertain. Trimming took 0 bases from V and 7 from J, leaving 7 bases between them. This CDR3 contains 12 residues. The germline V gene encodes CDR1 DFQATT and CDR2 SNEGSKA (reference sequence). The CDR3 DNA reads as TGCAGTGCTAGAGAGACGAGGAATGAGCAGTTCTTC. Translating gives CSARETRNEQFF.

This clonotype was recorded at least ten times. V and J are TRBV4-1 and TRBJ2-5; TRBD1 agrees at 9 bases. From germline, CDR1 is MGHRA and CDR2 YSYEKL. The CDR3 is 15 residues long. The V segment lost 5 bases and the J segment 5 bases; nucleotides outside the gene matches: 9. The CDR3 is CASSKNRGRGETQYF. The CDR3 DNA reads TGCGCCAGCAGCAAGAACAGGGGGCGGGGTGAGACCCAGTACTTC.

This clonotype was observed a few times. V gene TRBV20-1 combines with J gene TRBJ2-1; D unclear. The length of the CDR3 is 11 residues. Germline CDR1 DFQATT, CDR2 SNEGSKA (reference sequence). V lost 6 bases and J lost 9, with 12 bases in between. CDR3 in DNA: TGCAGTGCCCAAAATATGCGTGAGCAGTTCTTC. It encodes CSAQNMREQFF.

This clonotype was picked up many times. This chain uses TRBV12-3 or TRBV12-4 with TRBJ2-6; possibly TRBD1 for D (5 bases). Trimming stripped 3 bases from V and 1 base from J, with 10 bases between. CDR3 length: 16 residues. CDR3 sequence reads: CASSLSRASGANVLTF. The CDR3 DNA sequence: TGTGCCAGCAGTTTGAGCAGGGCTTCTGGGGCCAACGTCCTGACTTTC.

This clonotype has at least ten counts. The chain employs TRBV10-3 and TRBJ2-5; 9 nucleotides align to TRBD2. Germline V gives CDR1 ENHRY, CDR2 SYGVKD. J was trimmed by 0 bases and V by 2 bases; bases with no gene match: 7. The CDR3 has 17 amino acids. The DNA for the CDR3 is TGTGCCATCAGTGAGGGGCGGCTAGCGGGAAACCAAGAGACCCAGTACTTC. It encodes CAISEGRLAGNQETQYF.

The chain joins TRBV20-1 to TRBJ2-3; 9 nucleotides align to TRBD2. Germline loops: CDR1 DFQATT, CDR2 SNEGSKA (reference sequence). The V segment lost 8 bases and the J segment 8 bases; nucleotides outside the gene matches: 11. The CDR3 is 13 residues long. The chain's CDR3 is CSTRGGRALTQYF. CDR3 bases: TGCAGTACTCGGGGCGGGAGGGCCCTTACGCAGTATTTT.

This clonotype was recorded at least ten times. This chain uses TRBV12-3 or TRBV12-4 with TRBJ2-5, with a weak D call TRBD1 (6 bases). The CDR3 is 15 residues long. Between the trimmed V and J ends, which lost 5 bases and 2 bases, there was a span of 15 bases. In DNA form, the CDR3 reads TGTGCCAGCAGTAGATTCCGGACAGAACAAGAGACCCAGTACTTC. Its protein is CASSRFRTEQETQYF.